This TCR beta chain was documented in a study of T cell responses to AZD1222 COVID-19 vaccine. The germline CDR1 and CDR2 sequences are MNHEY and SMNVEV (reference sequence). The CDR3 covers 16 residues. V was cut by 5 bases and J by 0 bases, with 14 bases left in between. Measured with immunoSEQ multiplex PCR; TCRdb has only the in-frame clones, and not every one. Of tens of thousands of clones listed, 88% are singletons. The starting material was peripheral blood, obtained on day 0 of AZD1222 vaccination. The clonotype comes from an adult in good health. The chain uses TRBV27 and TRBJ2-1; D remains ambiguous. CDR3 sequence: CASSPRRKSSYNEQFF. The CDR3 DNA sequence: TGTGCCAGCAGTCCCCGACGGAAGAGCTCCTACAATGAGCAGTTCTTC.